This T cell receptor beta chain was captured in a study of beta chain features in type 1 diabetes. Study outcomes and limitations: Shorter TCRB CDR3s, moderately but significantly so, were found in Type 1 diabetes patients in all four CD4+ subsets.

The authors reverse transcribed all of the isolated RNA, so sequencing captured expressed TCRB transcripts. Profiling relied on immunoSEQ multiplex PCR, and the TCRdb table lists in-frame clones only, not all of them. The profile shows approximately 46,000 clones, approximately 40% of them singletons. This clone has a handful of counts. What it binds is not known. The sample comprised stem cell memory CD4+ T cells from blood. This TCR came from a man aged 30 to 39 with type 1 diabetes.

DNA of the CDR3: TGTGCCAGCAGCTTAATCCAGGGGAGCGGCTACACCTTC. It specifies CASSLIQGSGYTF. This chain links TRBV7-3 with TRBJ1-2; possible D gene TRBD1, 6 bases. Trimming left V 1 base short and J 8 bases short, with 11 bases between. The CDR3 has 13 amino acids. Germline CDR1 SGHTA, CDR2 FQGTGA. The variable domain in full, completed from reference TRBV7-3 and TRBJ1-2, reads GAGVSQTPSNKVTEKGKYVELRCDPISGHTALYWYRQSLGQGPEFLIYFQGTGAADDSGLPNDRFFAVRPEGSVSTLKIQRTERGDSAVYLCASSLIQGSGYTFGSGTRLTVV.